The rows below give T cell receptor beta chains drawn from one sample of a study of shared clonotypes between healthy human individuals. Clones were read by immunoSEQ multiplex PCR, and TCRdb kept only the in-frame ones, dropping some. Of some 2,100,000 clones in the sample, around 95% are singletons; the top ten hold 0.1% to 0.15%. The sequencing sample was made of naive CD4+ T cells sorted from blood. The receptors originated from a man younger than 35 in good health. The CDR3 runs from the conserved cysteine through the conserved F or W. A D gene is named only where the DNA matches it firmly. Not every row has a clone size; where given, it reads once, few, many or a size class.

NA	NA	TRBV6-5	13	TRBJ2-7	CASSSALGYEQYF	TGTGCCAGCAGTTCAGCGTTGGGCTACGAGCAGTACTTC
NA	NA	TRBV28	11	TRBJ1-1	CASSPGSKAFF	TGTGCCAGCAGCCCGGGATCGAAGGCTTTCTTT
NA	TRBD2	TRBV6-4	16	TRBJ2-3	CASSETSGGATDTQYF	TGTGCCAGCAGTGAAACTAGCGGGGGGGCCACAGATACGCAGTATTTT
NA	NA	TRBV5-7	16	TRBJ2-6	CASSLPPNSGANVLTF	TGTGCCAGCAGCCTCCCGCCCAACTCTGGGGCCAACGTCCTGACTTTC
NA	NA	TRBV5-1	15	TRBJ1-1	CASSLVGGSNTEAFF	TGCGCCAGCAGCTTGGTTGGAGGATCGAACACTGAAGCTTTCTTT
NA	NA	TRBV27	17	TRBJ2-1	CASSPTSVGGPNNEQFF	TGTGCCAGCAGTCCCACCTCTGTTGGGGGACCTAACAATGAGCAGTTCTTC
NA	NA	TRBV28	16	TRBJ1-4	CASSLVLGVSNEKLFF	TGTGCCAGCAGTTTGGTTCTTGGTGTCTCGAATGAAAAACTGTTTTTT
NA	TRBD2	TRBV10-3	18	TRBJ2-7	CAISESTSGGSFSYEQYF	TGTGCCATCAGTGAGTCCACTAGCGGGGGTTCATTCTCCTACGAGCAGTACTTC
NA	NA	TRBV5-1	12	TRBJ1-4	CAPPRETRELFF	TGCGCCCCCCCCCGCGAGACGAGGGAACTGTTTTTT
NA	NA	TRBV29-1	14	TRBJ2-2	CSASSGTNTGELFF	TGCAGCGCCTCATCGGGTACGAACACCGGGGAGCTGTTTTTT
NA	TRBD1	TRBV13	15	TRBJ2-3	CASSRGQGSTDTQYF	TGTGCCAGCAGCCGGGGACAGGGGAGCACAGATACGCAGTATTTT
NA	NA	TRBV5-1	15	TRBJ1-2	CASSLEGTGMKGYTF	TGCGCCAGCAGCTTGGAGGGGACGGGGATGAAAGGCTACACCTTC
NA	NA	TRBV7-9	15	TRBJ2-7	CASSFSGQLSYEQYF	TGTGCCAGCAGCTTCTCGGGACAACTATCATACGAGCAGTACTTC
NA	NA	TRBV18	13	TRBJ2-3	CASSPGPGSAHLF	TGTGCCAGCTCACCAGGGCCGGGCAGCGCACACCTATTT
NA	NA	TRBV2	12	TRBJ2-7	CASSVQAYEQYF	TGTGCCAGCAGTGTTCAGGCGTACGAGCAGTACTTC
once	NA	TRBV18	13	TRBJ1-6	CASSLAADSPLHF	TGTGCCAGCTCACTGGCAGCGGATTCACCCCTCCACTTT
few	NA	TRBV11-2	12	TRBJ2-4	CASQNQLGIQYF	TGTGCCTCTCAAAACCAACTCGGCATTCAGTACTTC
few	TRBD2	TRBV5-1	14	TRBJ2-3	CASSLAGGTDTQYF	TGCGCCAGCAGCTTAGCGGGAGGCACAGATACGCAGTATTTT
NA	NA	TRBV13	14	TRBJ1-6	CASSLGLNSSPLHF	TGTGCCAGCAGCTTAGGGCTTAATAGTTCACCCCTCCACTTT
NA	TRBD1	TRBV5-1	15	TRBJ2-7	CASSGRGLSSYEQYF	TGCGCCAGCAGCGGCAGGGGGCTGAGCTCCTACGAGCAGTACTTC
NA	NA	TRBV28	14	TRBJ2-7	CASSLPGVSYEQYF	TGTGCCAGCAGTTTGCCAGGGGTATCCTACGAGCAGTACTTC
NA	NA	TRBV5-1	16	TRBJ1-2	CASSLAETVVNYGYTF	TGCGCCAGCAGCTTGGCCGAGACCGTTGTAAACTATGGCTACACCTTC
NA	TRBD2	TRBV5-1	16	TRBJ2-5	CASSLNPGVAGETQYF	TGCGCCAGCAGCTTAAATCCGGGAGTAGCGGGTGAGACCCAGTACTTC
NA	NA	TRBV6-1	14	TRBJ1-2	CASTEEGGGYGYTF	TGTGCCAGCACCGAGGAGGGGGGTGGCTATGGCTACACCTTC
NA	NA	TRBV30	13	TRBJ1-5	CAWRRDSGGPQHF	TGTGCCTGGAGGCGGGACTCCGGGGGGCCCCAGCATTTT
NA	NA	TRBV27	16	TRBJ1-5	CASSLSSGPSNQPQHF	TGTGCCAGCAGTTTATCGTCAGGTCCGAGCAATCAGCCCCAGCATTTT
NA	TRBD1	TRBV5-1	17	TRBJ1-4	CASSLESVGQGSRKLFF	TGCGCCAGCAGCTTGGAATCGGTGGGACAGGGGTCCAGGAAACTGTTTTTT
NA	TRBD1	TRBV30	18	TRBJ1-3	CAWSGLDRGPFRGNTIYF	TGTGCCTGGAGTGGCTTGGACAGGGGGCCCTTCCGTGGAAACACCATATATTTT
NA	NA	TRBV12-5	14	TRBJ2-1	CASGWDAGNREQFF	TGTGCTAGTGGTTGGGACGCCGGGAACCGTGAGCAGTTCTTC
NA	TRBD1	TRBV6-1	13	TRBJ2-3	CASSWTGWDTQYF	TGTGCCAGCAGTTGGACAGGGTGGGATACGCAGTATTTT
NA	NA	TRBV2	16	TRBJ2-7	CASSDPGQPKSYEQYF	TGTGCCAGCAGTGACCCGGGACAACCAAAATCCTACGAGCAGTACTTC
once	NA	TRBV7-8	13	TRBJ2-7	CASSLAGLGEQYF	TGTGCCAGCAGCTTGGCCGGTCTGGGCGAGCAGTACTTC
NA	TRBD1	TRBV30	16	TRBJ2-1	CAWAPGDRRLRDEQFF	TGTGCCTGGGCTCCTGGGGACAGGAGACTTCGGGATGAGCAGTTCTTC
NA	NA	TRBV10-3	14	TRBJ1-1	CAIKDLGPGTEAFF	TGTGCCATCAAAGATTTGGGCCCGGGGACTGAAGCTTTCTTT
NA	NA	TRBV5-1	16	TRBJ1-1	CASSLGSWPGDTEAFF	TGCGCCAGCAGCTTGGGTTCGTGGCCAGGGGACACTGAAGCTTTCTTT
NA	TRBD1	TRBV18	17	TRBJ2-5	CASSPPGRGQVGETQYF	TGTGCCAGCTCACCACCGGGCAGGGGGCAGGTGGGAGAGACCCAGTACTTC
NA	TRBD2	TRBV6-6	16	TRBJ2-1	CASSHLGLATYNEQFF	TGTGCCAGCAGTCACCTGGGACTAGCGACCTACAATGAGCAGTTCTTC